The 15 T cell receptor beta chains below were found in one sample sequenced in a study of T cells in Graves' hyperthyroidism and ophthalmopathy. RNA transcripts were the template for amplifying TCR beta CDR3 regions. The HTBI primer set was used in a first-round RT-PCR of the TCR CDR3. TCRdb itself ran the multiplex PCR reads through MiXCR, one entry per CDR3 protein. The top ten clones hold roughly 33% of a sample with roughly 330,000 distinct CDR3 sequences, 16% of them seen once. The sequenced sample was blood. The receptors derive from a man aged 25-45 years with Graves' hyperthyroidism.

This clonotype has only a few counts. The chain uses TRBV18 and TRBJ1-1, with no clear D. This CDR3 has 13 amino acids. The germline CDR1 and CDR2 sequences are KGHSH and LQKENI. Trimming left V 4 bases short and J 8 bases short, with 14 bases between. The CDR3 nucleotides are TGTGCCAGCTCACAAGGATTATCAAGAGAAGCTTTCTTT. It is translated as CASSQGLSREAFF.

The chain employs TRBV4-1 and TRBJ2-1; 8 nucleotides line up with TRBD1. With V trimmed by 0 bases and J by 3 bases, 1 base remained unmatched. The germline gives CDR1 MGHRA, CDR2 YSYEKL. The CDR3 totals 15 residues. The chain's CDR3 is CASSQDGTGYNEQFF. In DNA form, the CDR3 reads TGCGCCAGCAGCCAAGATGGGACAGGCTACAATGAGCAGTTCTTC.

This clonotype was counted ten times or more. The J gene is TRBJ2-1, the V gene TRBV20-1; possibly TRBD2 for D (6 bases). CDR1 is DFQATT, CDR2 SNEGSKA, per germline (reference sequence). The CDR3 consists of 14 residues. V dropped 6 bases and J dropped 2 bases, with 14 bases sitting between them. CDR3 protein: CSAESGHAYNEQFF. CDR3 DNA: TGCAGTGCAGAAAGCGGGCACGCCTACAATGAGCAGTTCTTC.

This clonotype was counted at least ten times. This chain links TRBV6-1 with TRBJ1-1; 10 bases match TRBD1. Looked up from germline, CDR1 is MNHNS and CDR2 is SASEGT. J gave up 4 bases and V 6 bases, and 8 bases lay outside the gene matches. This CDR3 spans 15 amino acids. CDR3 protein: CASRRDRGMVTEAFF. DNA for the CDR3: TGTGCCAGCAGGAGGGACAGGGGAATGGTCACTGAAGCTTTCTTT.

This clonotype was seen many times. The V gene is TRBV6-1, the J gene TRBJ2-2; TRBD1 is a possible D gene (6 bases). Trimming left V 1 base short and J 7 bases short, with 22 bases between. The CDR3 spans 18 residues. Per germline, CDR1 MNHNS and CDR2 SASEGT. The CDR3 loop reads CASSEVPPATGPGGELFF. DNA of the CDR3: TGTGCCAGCAGTGAAGTGCCCCCCGCGACAGGCCCCGGCGGGGAGCTGTTTTTT.

In this sample, this clonotype turned up many times. V and J are TRBV18 and TRBJ2-7, with unresolved D. CDR3 size: 12 residues. The V and J ends lost 3 bases and 4 bases respectively, with 7 bases between them. Per germline, CDR1 KGHSH and CDR2 LQKENI. The CDR3 coding sequence is TGTGCCAGCTCACCTTCGGAGTACGAGCAGTACTTC. Translated: CASSPSEYEQYF.

This chain's CDR3 is CASSPRAGEHSYEQYF. CDR3 coding DNA: TGTGCCAGCAGTCCCAGGGCGGGAGAGCACTCCTACGAGCAGTACTTC. This chain uses TRBV7-6 with TRBJ2-7, with 7 bases matching TRBD2. Germline lookup yields CDR1 SGHVS and CDR2 FNYEAQ. J was trimmed by 0 bases and V by 6 bases; bases with no gene match: 11. This CDR3 is built from 16 residues. Full variable domain (rest looked up from reference TRBV7-6 and TRBJ2-7): GAGVSQSPRYKVTKRGQDVALRCDPISGHVSLYWYRQALGQGPEFLTYFNYEAQQDKSGLPNDRFSAERPEGSISTLTIQRTEQRDSAMYRCASSPRAGEHSYEQYFGPGTRLTVT.

Ten or more counts support this clonotype. The chain employs TRBV5-6 and TRBJ2-5, with 8 positions matching TRBD1. CDR3 length: 15 amino acids. With V trimmed by 4 bases and J by 2 bases, 7 bases remained unmatched. Germline assignment: CDR1 SGHDT and CDR2 YYEEEE. In DNA, the CDR3 is TGTGCCAGCAGCCCTTGGGGGACAGGACAAGAGACCCAGTACTTC. As protein: CASSPWGTGQETQYF.

This clonotype was recorded at least ten times. The J gene is TRBJ2-5, the V gene TRBV5-1, with D unclear. Germline V gives CDR1 SGHRS, CDR2 YFSETQ. The CDR3 runs 14 residues. V was shortened by 4 bases and J by 5 bases, with 15 bases between the two germline ends. The CDR3 DNA reads as TGCGCCAGCAGCCCCGTTTCCCCTCGGGAGACCCAGTACTTC. This sequence encodes CASSPVSPRETQYF.

In its sample, this clonotype was seen many times. CDR3 sequence (DNA): TGTGCCAGCAGCGTAGATTGGACAGGGAGCCGGGAGACCCAGTACTTC. Encoded protein: CASSVDWTGSRETQYF. J is TRBJ2-5 and V is TRBV9, with 8 bases matching TRBD1. Germline CDR1 reads SGDLS; CDR2 reads YYNGEE. With V trimmed by 0 bases and J by 5 bases, 9 bases remained unmatched. The CDR3 extends over 16 amino acids.

CDR3 loop: CASQGDNEKLFF. The CDR3 nucleotides read TGTGCCAGCCAGGGGGACAATGAAAAACTGTTTTTT. This chain joins TRBV6-1 and TRBJ1-4; 7 bases agree with TRBD1. CDR3 size: 12 residues. The V segment lost 8 bases and the J segment 5 bases; nucleotides outside the gene matches: 2. CDR1 and CDR2 (germline): MNHNS, SASEGT.

A note on this clonotype: A much bigger clone sits one base away, suggesting this may be a read error. The chain couples TRBV6-1 to TRBJ2-7; tentatively, D is TRBD1 (6 bases). This CDR3 is built from 15 residues. Germline loops: CDR1 MNHNS, CDR2 SASEGT. This CDR3 is CASSRGGRGTYERYF. The CDR3 bases are TGTGCCAGCAGTCGGGGCGGCAGGGGAACCTACGAGCGGTACTTC.

V gene TRBV19 combines with J gene TRBJ2-7; D is perhaps TRBD1 or TRBD2 (5 bases each). Germline V gene lookup returns CDR1 LNHDA and CDR2 SQIVND (reference sequence). V shed 3 bases and J shed 2 bases, with 11 bases lying between them. The CDR3 loop spans 14 amino acids. CDR3 region: CASSMRDGAYEQYF. CDR3 coding DNA: TGTGCCAGTAGTATGAGGGACGGGGCCTACGAGCAGTACTTC.

This clonotype has a count of ten or more. This chain links TRBV30 with TRBJ1-1; D uncertain. Germline V lookup: CDR1 GTSNPN, CDR2 SVGIG (reference sequence). The length of the CDR3 is 12 residues. The V and J ends lost 4 bases and 0 bases respectively, with 6 bases between them. The CDR3 is CAWMRVNTEAFF. CDR3 bases: TGTGCCTGGATGAGGGTGAACACTGAAGCTTTCTTT. The variable domain in full, with the rest retrieved from reference TRBV30 and TRBJ1-1, is SQTIHQWPATLVQPVGSPLSLECTVEGTSNPNLYWYRQAAGRGLQLLFYSVGIGQISSEVPQNLSASRPQDRQFILSSKKLLLSDSGFYLCAWMRVNTEAFFGQGTRLTVV.

The V and J genes are TRBV6-1 and TRBJ1-2; D is ambiguous. The CDR3 has 13 amino acids. Germline V CDR1 and CDR2: MNHNS, SASEGT. Trimming removed 7 bases at V and 7 bases at J, with 16 bases between. The CDR3 coding sequence is TGTGCCAGCACTTATTGGGAGGAGGTTGGCTACACCTTC. The encoded protein is CASTYWEEVGYTF.